This is a list of T cell receptor beta chains from one sample in a study of blood T cell repertoires in COVID-19. Only in-frame clones appear in the TCRdb table, and some are missing; sequencing was by immunoSEQ multiplex PCR. The sample shows roughly 340,000 clones, around nine tenths of them seen only once. Sample: peripheral blood. All receptors come from a woman in her 70s with COVID-19, enrolled during active disease. CDR3s include the opening cysteine and the closing phenylalanine or tryptophan. A D gene is named only where the DNA matches it firmly. Rows give clone size only sometimes, using once, few, many, or a class for an expanded clone.

>NA|few|TRBV6-5|TRBJ1-2
TGTGCCAGCAGAGACTCAGGGGAGGGCTACACCTTC
CASRDSGEGYTF
>TRBD1|NA|TRBV5-1|TRBJ1-1
TGCGCCAGCAGCTTGGGGACAGGGCGGACTGAAGCTTTCTTT
CASSLGTGRTEAFF
>NA|NA|TRBV5-1|TRBJ2-1
TGCGCCAGCAGCCTCGTAAGGGTAGGGGATAACAATGAGCAGTTCTTC
CASSLVRVGDNNEQFF
>TRBD2|NA|TRBV6-5|TRBJ2-7
TGTGCCAGCACGGTAGCGGGGGGTCTCTACGAGCAGTACTTC
CASTVAGGLYEQYF
>NA|NA|TRBV12-3/TRBV12-4|TRBJ1-1
TGTGCCAGCAGTCGGGACAACTGGAATTGGGCTTTCTTT
CASSRDNWNWAFF
>TRBD2|NA|TRBV7-8|TRBJ2-3
TGTGCCAGCAGCTTGGCCCACTTGAGCGGGGGGCCAGATACGCAGTATTTT
CASSLAHLSGGPDTQYF
>NA|NA|TRBV6-1|TRBJ2-1
TGTGCCAGCAGTGAAGGATCAGTCTCCTACAATGAGCAGTTCTTC
CASSEGSVSYNEQFF
>NA|few|TRBV29-1|TRBJ1-6
TGCAGCGTTGAAATGAGGACACCGTTCCTTTCACCCCTCCACTTT
CSVEMRTPFLSPLHF
>NA|few|TRBV28|TRBJ1-1
TGTGCCAGCAGTTTATGGACAGAGCGAAGGACTGAAGCTTTCTTT
CASSLWTERRTEAFF
>NA|NA|TRBV29-1|TRBJ1-1
TGCAGCGTTGACCCGGGGGGCACTGAAGCTTTCTTT
CSVDPGGTEAFF
>NA|once|TRBV20-1|TRBJ1-1
TGCAGAGGGGACACTAACACTGAAGCTTTCTTT
CRGDTNTEAFF
>NA|NA|TRBV18|TRBJ2-5
TGTGCCAGCTCACCATTCTCTCCTGAGGCCCAAGAGACCCAGTACTTC
CASSPFSPEAQETQYF
>TRBD1|NA|TRBV7-9|TRBJ1-2
TGTGCCAGCGGGGACAGGGGGCAGAGCTATGGCTACACCTTC
CASGDRGQSYGYTF
>NA|NA|TRBV30|TRBJ1-1
TGTTCCGGGTCCCAATATAATCGAGGGACTGAAGCTTTCTTT
CSGSQYNRGTEAFF
>TRBD1|NA|TRBV9|TRBJ2-1
TGTGCCAGCAGCGTGGGACAGGGGGGCAATGAGCAGTTCTTC
CASSVGQGGNEQFF
>NA|NA|TRBV5-1|TRBJ2-6
TGCGCCAGCTCCGAGGTATCTGGGGCCAACGTCCTGACTTTC
CASSEVSGANVLTF
>NA|NA|TRBV7-9|TRBJ2-1
TGTGCCAGCAGCTCAGTCGGGGGGCCTTACAATGAGCAGTTCTTC
CASSSVGGPYNEQFF
>TRBD1|once|TRBV11-2|TRBJ2-5
TGTGCCAGCAGCCCCCGGGCCAGGGGGCTCGAGACCCAGTACTTC
CASSPRARGLETQYF
>TRBD2|NA|TRBV4-3|TRBJ2-3
TGCGCCAGCAGCCAAGATGGGGGCGGGAGGCCAGATACGCAGTATTTT
CASSQDGGGRPDTQYF
>TRBD1|NA|TRBV12-5|TRBJ2-2
TGTGCTAGTGGTTTGGTACCAAATCAGGGGGCGGGCACCGGGGAGCTGTTTTTT
CASGLVPNQGAGTGELFF
>NA|NA|TRBV6-5|TRBJ1-6
TGTGCCAGCAGAAACAGAATCTCACCCCTCCACTTT
CASRNRISPLHF
>TRBD2|once|TRBV30|TRBJ2-3
TGTGCCTGGAACAGCGGGGGCACAGATACGCAGTATTTT
CAWNSGGTDTQYF
>TRBD1|NA|TRBV11-2|TRBJ2-7
TGTGCCAGCAGCCTAGGACAGGGGCCATACTACGAGCAGTACTTC
CASSLGQGPYYEQYF
>NA|NA|TRBV11-2|TRBJ1-2
TGTGCCAGCAGCTTTTTACAGGGCCTCTATGGCTACACCTTC
CASSFLQGLYGYTF
>TRBD1|few|TRBV18|TRBJ1-6
TGTGCCAGCTCTCTTGACAGGGGGAATTCACCCCTCCACTTT
CASSLDRGNSPLHF
>TRBD1|NA|TRBV10-3|TRBJ1-1
TGTGCCATCAGTGCTAAAATGAGGGGACAGACGGAAGCTTTCTTT
CAISAKMRGQTEAFF
>TRBD2|NA|TRBV29-1|TRBJ2-1
TGCAGCGTCGTATTAGCGGGGGTCTCCTACAATGAGCAGTTCTTC
CSVVLAGVSYNEQFF
>NA|NA|TRBV15|TRBJ1-2
TGTGCCACCAGCAGAGAAACAGGGTATGGCTACACCTTC
CATSRETGYGYTF
>TRBD1|NA|TRBV5-1|TRBJ2-3
TGCGCCAGCAGCTTGGCTCCGGACAGGACAGATACGCAGTATTTT
CASSLAPDRTDTQYF
>TRBD2|NA|TRBV30|TRBJ2-1
TGTGCCTGGAAGGTAGCGGGGAACTCCTACAATGAGCAGTTCTTC
CAWKVAGNSYNEQFF
>NA|NA|TRBV5-1|TRBJ1-2
TGCGCCAGCAGCTCAGTCCTGGATGGCTACACCTTC
CASSSVLDGYTF
>NA|NA|TRBV11-2|TRBJ1-6
TGTGCCAGCAGCTGGGGCTCAGTAGGATCACCCCTCCACTTT
CASSWGSVGSPLHF
>TRBD2|NA|TRBV9|TRBJ2-7
TGTGCCAGCAGCGTATCGTCGGGGGGGACCCTCTACGAGCAGTACTTC
CASSVSSGGTLYEQYF
>TRBD1|NA|TRBV5-6|TRBJ2-7
TGTGCCAGCAGCTTAGTAACAGGGGGTCCCTACGAGCAGTACTTC
CASSLVTGGPYEQYF
>NA|NA|TRBV2|TRBJ2-7
TGTGCCAGCAGTGTCGAACAAATGGACGAGCAGTACTTC
CASSVEQMDEQYF
>NA|NA|TRBV7-9|TRBJ1-2
TGTGCCAGCAGCCCTGAAGTCGGTGGCTACACCTTC
CASSPEVGGYTF
>NA|NA|TRBV27|TRBJ1-2
TGTGCCAGCAGTTTAACAGGGAACTATGGCTACACCTTC
CASSLTGNYGYTF
>NA|NA|TRBV30|TRBJ1-1
TGTGCCTGGAAGAATTCAGGGAACACTGAAGCTTTCTTT
CAWKNSGNTEAFF
>TRBD1|once|TRBV30|TRBJ2-7
TGTGCCTGGGGGAAAGGGACAGGGGAGTACGAGCAGTACTTC
CAWGKGTGEYEQYF
>TRBD2|NA|TRBV24-1|TRBJ2-1
TGTGCCACCAGTGATTGGCGAGCGGGGGATTTCTACAATGAGCAGTTCTTC
CATSDWRAGDFYNEQFF
>TRBD2|NA|TRBV27|TRBJ2-5
TGTGCCAGCAGTTCTCCGGGACTAGCGGGGGAGGAGACCCAGTACTTC
CASSSPGLAGEETQYF
>TRBD2|NA|TRBV4-2|TRBJ2-5
TGTGCCAGCAGCCACGAAGCGGGGAACCTCCAAGAGACCCAGTACTTC
CASSHEAGNLQETQYF
>NA|NA|TRBV9|TRBJ2-3
TGTGCCAGCAGCGTAGAACTAATCACGCAGTATTTT
CASSVELITQYF